A single T cell receptor beta chain is shown here with its context. CDR3 length: 14 residues. From germline, CDR1 is SGHVS and CDR2 FQNEAQ. J was trimmed by 2 bases and V by 4 bases; bases with no gene match: 5. Produced via immunoSEQ multiplex PCR; TCRdb's table is partial and in-frame only. The data contain 210,000 or so clones, around four fifths of them singletons. This record comes from a study of blood T cell repertoires in COVID-19. Residents of 24 US areas, aged about 18 to 95 years, made up the participants. Grouping used clinical history reported by participants in a survey and questionnaire. Before they entered the study, exposed participants had met a COVID-19 case within 2 weeks.

The sequence was collected from a woman aged 50 to 60 who had been exposed to COVID-19. The rearrangement links TRBV7-8 to TRBJ2-7, with 7 bases that match TRBD1. The sample comprised PBMCs or T cells enriched from blood (not recorded which). The CDR3 here is CASSSPGTAYEQYF. CDR3 bases: TGTGCCAGCAGCTCCCCGGGGACAGCCTACGAGCAGTACTTC.